The 12 T cell receptor beta chains below all came from one sample that was sequenced in a study of blood T cell repertoires in COVID-19. Using immunoSEQ multiplex PCR, the repertoire was profiled, and TCRdb retains in-frame clones only, with some absent. Of 150,000 to 250,000 clones listed, roughly 77% are singletons. Sequences were obtained from peripheral blood. The receptors derive from a woman aged 40 to 50 with COVID-19, enrolled during active disease.

The rearrangement joins TRBV19 to TRBJ2-5; no firm D call. This CDR3 region has 13 residues. From germline, CDR1 is LNHDA and CDR2 SQIVND (reference sequence). The germline V and J ends were trimmed by 5 bases and 1 base, with 8 bases remaining between them. This CDR3 reads CASSSIPQETQYF. Here the CDR3 DNA reads TGTGCCAGTAGTTCTATACCCCAAGAGACCCAGTACTTC.

Comments on this clone: Given a much more abundant clone one base away, this may be a read error. This chain uses TRBV5-8 with TRBJ1-2; 8 bases agree with TRBD1. The V segment lost 4 bases and the J segment 4 bases; nucleotides outside the gene matches: 3. The germline gives CDR1 SGHTS, CDR2 YDEGEE. This CDR3 is 13 amino acids long. This CDR3 is CASSPDRAYGYTF. The CDR3 DNA sequence: TGTGCCAGCAGCCCGGACAGGGCCTATGGCTACACCTTC.

This chain joins TRBV27 and TRBJ1-1; 11 bases are shared with TRBD1. The CDR3 consists of 15 residues. Germline loops: CDR1 MNHEY, CDR2 SMNVEV (reference sequence). The trim removed 2 bases at V and 5 bases at J, leaving 4 bases unmatched. The CDR3 DNA sequence: TGTGCCAGCAGTTTACGAGGGACAGGGGGGACTGAAGCTTTCTTT. It encodes CASSLRGTGGTEAFF.

This clone occurred once. The chain employs TRBV12-3 or TRBV12-4 and TRBJ2-2; TRBD1 might be the D (6 bases). Trimming cost V 6 bases and J 6 bases, with 11 bases left between them. There are 13 residues in the CDR3. CDR3 coding DNA: TGTGCCAGCAGGGAGCAGGGGTCCGGGGAGCTGTTTTTT. It encodes CASREQGSGELFF.

The chain carries TRBV18 and TRBJ1-2; 8 nucleotides match TRBD1. This CDR3 has 16 amino acids. V shed 5 bases and J 4 bases; nucleotides not matched to a gene: 12. The germline V gene encodes CDR1 KGHSH and CDR2 LQKENI. CDR3 amino acids: CASSSELGQAGYGYTF. For the CDR3, the DNA is TGTGCCAGCTCATCAGAACTGGGACAGGCGGGCTATGGCTACACCTTC.

The gene calls are TRBV6-5 and TRBJ1-1; 8 bases agree with TRBD1. Germline loops: CDR1 MNHEY, CDR2 SVGAGI. The CDR3 spans 14 residues. The V segment lost 6 bases and the J segment 2 bases; nucleotides outside the gene matches: 5. The CDR3 here is CASSLGQVNTEAFF. In DNA, the CDR3 is TGTGCCAGCAGCCTGGGACAGGTAAACACTGAAGCTTTCTTT.

The chain joins TRBV19 to TRBJ1-4, with a tentative D call TRBD1 (5 bases). CDR3 size: 17 residues. V shed 6 bases and J shed 3 bases, with 20 bases lying between them. The germline CDR1 and CDR2 sequences are LNHDA and SQIVND (reference sequence). DNA of the CDR3: TGTGCCAGTAGACTGGGGGGGAGCCAGCTATCTAATGAAAAACTGTTTTTT. Protein sequence: CASRLGGSQLSNEKLFF.

The chain combines TRBV27 with TRBJ1-2; 7 positions agree with TRBD1. The CDR3 is 15 amino acids. CDR1 MNHEY and CDR2 SMNVEV come from the germline V gene (reference sequence). V gave up 5 bases and J gave up 3 bases; unmatched junction bases: 9. For the CDR3, the DNA is TGTGCCAGCAGTCCACTGTTTGGGACAGACTATGGCTACACCTTC. Translation gives CASSPLFGTDYGYTF.

This sequence joins TRBV5-1 and TRBJ1-1, with TRBD1 as a possible D gene (5 bases). CDR1 and CDR2 (germline): SGHRS, YFSETQ. The V gene lost 7 bases and the J gene lost 0 bases, with 13 bases spanning the gap. The CDR3 is made up of 14 amino acids. As DNA, the CDR3 is TGCGCCAGCGGACCAGGGTTCATGAACACTGAAGCTTTCTTT. It yields the protein CASGPGFMNTEAFF. Using reference TRBV5-1 and TRBJ1-1 for the parts outside the CDR3, the full variable domain is KAGVTQTPRYLIKTRGQQVTLSCSPISGHRSVSWYQQTPGQGLQFLFEYFSETQRNKGNFPGRFSGRQFSNSRSEMNVSTLELGDSALYLCASGPGFMNTEAFFGQGTRLTVV.

This clone occurred once. CDR3 residues: CASINPRVQFF. In DNA, the CDR3 is TGTGCCAGCATTAACCCCCGAGTGCAGTTCTTC. V is TRBV2 and J is TRBJ2-1; D unclear. Germline-derived CDR1 and CDR2 are SNHLY and FYNNEI. CDR3 size: 11 residues. With 7 bases removed from V and 12 bases from J, the gap between germline ends came to 13 bases.

This clone was counted between two and nine times. The chain has TRBV19 and TRBJ1-1; 7 positions agree with TRBD1. This CDR3 comprises 16 residues. V was pared by 4 bases and J by 0 bases, with 8 bases of the junction left unmatched. Germline CDR1 and CDR2: LNHDA and SQIVND (reference sequence). The CDR3 sequence: CASSTYRGSVNTEAFF. CDR3 coding DNA: TGTGCCAGTAGTACGTACAGGGGATCCGTGAACACTGAAGCTTTCTTT. The entire variable domain, with the rest obtained from reference TRBV19 and TRBJ1-1, is as follows: DGGITQSPKYLFRKEGQNVTLSCEQNLNHDAMYWYRQDPGQGLRLIYYSQIVNDFQKGDIAEGYSVSREKKESFPLTVTSAQKNPTAFYLCASSTYRGSVNTEAFFGQGTRLTVV.

J is TRBJ2-1 and V is TRBV9; D is possibly TRBD2 (6 bases). V was trimmed by 6 bases and J by 5 bases, leaving 15 bases between them. The CDR3 runs 14 residues. CDR1 and CDR2 (germline): SGDLS, YYNGEE. CDR3 amino acids: CASKATGVDNEQFF. The CDR3 region has the DNA TGTGCCAGCAAGGCGACGGGAGTGGACAATGAGCAGTTCTTC.